The clone carrying this TCR beta chain was picked up a small number of times. Its antigen is unidentified. The cDNA had a unique molecular identifier and a template-switch universal primer site. TCRdb fed the 5' RACE reads into MiXCR, producing one record per CDR3 protein. The table includes 750,000 to 950,000 distinct CDR3 sequences, around 12% detected once. The V and J ends lost 3 bases and 7 bases, in that order; junction bases with no gene match: 3. The CDR3 consists of 15 residues. The germline V gene has CDR1 SGHTA and CDR2 FQGNSA. The data stem from a study of identical twins. Study conclusions and caveats: Insertions were fewer in abundant cord blood beta clonotypes, whereas memory repertoires showed none of this pattern.

These sequences were also reported in another study, on yellow fever vaccine responses in identical twins. As that study records: Twins reportedly had a vaccine T cell response that seemed partly convergent, partly personalized.

The sequence was obtained from a woman under 30 in good health. Sequenced material: PBMCs. This rearrangement joins TRBV7-2 to TRBJ2-2; 12 bases agree with TRBD2. The CDR3 DNA is TGTGCCAGCAGCTTTACTAGCGGGGGGTTCGGGGAGCTGTTTTTT. It encodes CASSFTSGGFGELFF.